This TCR beta chain appears in the sequencing data of a study of blood T cell repertoires in COVID-19. Overall study: Researchers got acute and convalescent COVID-19 samples from the United States, Italy and Spain. PBMCs, B-cell-depleted T cells, or T cells were the source of the cDNA or gDNA that made up the material.

Participant ages covered about 18 to 89 years across 24 US areas. Self-reported history from a screening survey and questionnaire set each donor's cohort. This CDR3 has 14 amino acids. The J segment lost 4 bases and the V segment lost 5 bases, leaving 2 bases of the junction unmatched. Germline V gene data show CDR1 as MNHEY and CDR2 as SMNVEV (reference sequence). The method was immunoSEQ multiplex PCR; TCRdb's version includes in-frame clones alone and lacks a portion of them. The data show approximately 260,000 clones, more than 75% seen once. This chain links TRBV27 with TRBJ2-2; TRBD1 matches 9 bases. Material for sequencing was PBMCs or T cells enriched from blood (not recorded which). The clonotype comes from a middle-aged woman with acute COVID-19. The CDR3 nucleotides read TGTGCCAGCAGTCCACAGGGGGCCACCGGGGAGCTGTTTTTT. Its translation: CASSPQGATGELFF.